Below are 16 T cell receptor beta chains sequenced from a single sample in a study of long-term antiretroviral therapy in people with HIV. Researchers ran immunoSEQ v3.0 at survey level. Libraries were prepared by immunoSEQ multiplex PCR; TCRdb keeps only in-frame clonotypes and omits some of them. This sample has approximately 17,000 clones, with 65% to 85% found just once. This specimen was unsorted PBMCs, taken 0.1 years before starting antiretroviral therapy. The receptor source for this set is a man between 18 and 35 years old with HIV.

This clone turned up a few times. The chain employs TRBV19 and TRBJ1-1; TRBD1 matches 7 bases. Germline lookup yields CDR1 LNHDA and CDR2 SQIVND (reference sequence). V was pared by 4 bases and J by 0 bases, with 5 bases of the junction left unmatched. The CDR3 length is 15 residues. The CDR3 loop reads CASSKPGQLNTEAFF. The DNA of the CDR3 is TGTGCCAGTAGTAAACCGGGACAGCTGAACACTGAAGCTTTCTTT.

The chain recombines TRBV7-9 with TRBJ2-7, with 11 bases matching TRBD2. After removal of 6 bases from V and 4 bases from J, the junction contained 8 bases not matched to a gene. Germline V gene sequence: CDR1 SEHNR, CDR2 FQNEAQ (reference sequence). This CDR3 has 15 residues. As DNA, the CDR3 is TGTGCCAGCAGTTCCCCTAGCGGGAGGACGTACGAGCAGTACTTC. Amino acid sequence: CASSSPSGRTYEQYF.

This sequence joins TRBV5-1 and TRBJ2-1; no clear D gene. Per the germline V gene, CDR1 is SGHRS and CDR2 is YFSETQ. V dropped 0 bases and J dropped 0 bases, with 13 bases sitting between them. This CDR3 spans 17 amino acids. This CDR3 reads CASSLAPWTSSYNEQFF. The CDR3 DNA follows: TGCGCCAGCAGCTTGGCCCCGTGGACCAGCTCCTACAATGAGCAGTTCTTC.

This clone was detected once. The CDR3 loop reads CASSQGRQGAGNTEAFF. Here the CDR3 DNA reads TGCGCCAGCAGCCAAGGACGACAGGGTGCGGGGAACACTGAAGCTTTCTTT. The J gene is TRBJ1-1, the V gene TRBV4-3; 7 bases map to TRBD1. CDR1 and CDR2 (germline): LGHNA, YSLEER. V lost 1 base and J lost 1; bases outside the gene matches: 9. The CDR3 totals 17 residues.

V gene TRBV5-5 combines with J gene TRBJ2-7; D gene ambiguous. V lost 0 bases and J 0 bases, leaving 19 bases between the germline ends. Germline V gene data show CDR1 as SGHKS and CDR2 as YYEKEE (reference sequence). CDR3 length: 18 amino acids. The CDR3 coding sequence is TGTGCCAGCAGCTTGGACCAGACGAGTGGGGTCCGCTCCTACGAGCAGTACTTC. Encoded protein: CASSLDQTSGVRSYEQYF.

V gene TRBV15 combines with J gene TRBJ2-1, with unresolved D. CDR1 is LNHNV, CDR2 YYDKDF, per germline (reference sequence). V lost 0 bases to trimming and J lost 0 bases, with 12 bases between them. There are 17 residues in the CDR3. The CDR3 region is CATSRDARVSSYNEQFF. CDR3 nucleotides: TGTGCCACCAGCAGAGATGCGCGTGTGAGCTCCTACAATGAGCAGTTCTTC.

This clone was seen more than once but under ten times. This sequence joins TRBV7-9 and TRBJ2-2; TRBD2 agrees at 10 bases. Germline-derived CDR1 and CDR2 are SEHNR and FQNEAQ (reference sequence). The trim removed 6 bases at V and 1 base at J, leaving 2 bases unmatched. CDR3 length equals 15 residues. The DNA for the CDR3 is TGTGCCAGCAGTGGACTAGCGGAGAACACCGGGGAGCTGTTTTTT. Amino acids: CASSGLAENTGELFF.

The J gene is TRBJ1-1, the V gene TRBV10-3; no firm D call. The CDR3 extends over 12 amino acids. V dropped 6 bases and J dropped 3 bases, with 8 bases sitting between them. Looked up from germline, CDR1 is ENHRY and CDR2 is SYGVKD. The CDR3 sequence is CAIRSDDTEAFF. In DNA form, the CDR3 reads TGTGCCATCAGGTCAGACGACACTGAAGCTTTCTTT.

V and J are TRBV2 and TRBJ1-6; D is possibly TRBD1 (5 bases). This CDR3 spans 17 amino acids. The germline V gene encodes CDR1 SNHLY and CDR2 FYNNEI. V lost 6 bases and J 13 bases, leaving 28 bases between the germline ends. This chain's CDR3 is CASRERLQPGPRRPLHF. The CDR3 DNA follows: TGTGCCAGCAGAGAAAGGCTACAACCGGGACCGCGTAGGCCCCTCCACTTT. Supplemented by reference TRBV2 and TRBJ1-6, the full variable domain reads EPEVTQTPSHQVTQMGQEVILRCVPISNHLYFYWYRQILGQKVEFLVSFYNNEISEKSEIFDDQFSVERPDGSNFTLKIRSTKLEDSAMYFCASRERLQPGPRRPLHFGNGTRLTVT.

The chain joins TRBV28 to TRBJ2-2, with 8 bases aligning to TRBD1. CDR3 length: 14 residues. Germline trimming cut 7 bases from V and 5 bases from J; bases unmatched to any gene: 6. Germline lookup yields CDR1 MDHEN and CDR2 SYDVKM. This CDR3 reads CASKTGAWTGELFF. The CDR3, as DNA: TGTGCCAGCAAGACAGGGGCATGGACCGGGGAGCTGTTTTTT. Together with reference TRBV28 and TRBJ2-2, the CDR3 gives the full variable domain: DVKVTQSSRYLVKRTGEKVFLECVQDMDHENMFWYRQDPGLGLRLIYFSYDVKMKEKGDIPEGYSVSREKKERFSLILESASTNQTSMYLCASKTGAWTGELFFGEGSRLTVL.

This sequence joins TRBV19 and TRBJ1-5, with TRBD1 as a possible D gene (6 bases). There are 15 residues in the CDR3. Looked up from germline, CDR1 is LNHDA and CDR2 is SQIVND (reference sequence). Deletions cut 5 bases from V and 7 bases from J, with 18 bases between. The CDR3 nucleotides are TGTGCCAGTAGTCAAACAGGGAGGGCCCACCAGCCCCAGCATTTT. It yields the protein CASSQTGRAHQPQHF.

There are a few counts of this clone. The chain has TRBV19 and TRBJ2-7, with unresolved D. Germline lookup yields CDR1 LNHDA and CDR2 SQIVND (reference sequence). This CDR3 is built from 13 residues. V lost 2 bases to trimming and J lost 4 bases, with 9 bases between them. This CDR3 reads CASSIRVEYEQYF. The CDR3 bases are TGTGCCAGTAGTATACGGGTTGAATACGAGCAGTACTTC.

V gene TRBV29-1 combines with J gene TRBJ2-1; no clear D. Per the germline V gene, CDR1 is SQVTM and CDR2 is ANQGSEA. This CDR3 is 13 amino acids long. Trimming removed 0 bases from V and 6 bases from J, with 9 bases in between. The CDR3 reads CSVEEWQLNEQFF. The CDR3 bases are TGCAGCGTTGAAGAGTGGCAGCTCAATGAGCAGTTCTTC.

The J gene is TRBJ2-1, the V gene TRBV4-1; the D gene could be TRBD1 or TRBD2 (5 bases each). Germline values: CDR1 MGHRA, CDR2 YSYEKL. V was pared by 1 base and J by 0 bases, with 13 bases between. The CDR3 spans 17 residues. Here the CDR3 reads CASSQGIGGDSYNEQFF. In DNA, the CDR3 is TGCGCCAGCAGCCAAGGTATTGGGGGAGACTCCTACAATGAGCAGTTCTTC.

This clone was counted once. The chain combines TRBV6-1 with TRBJ1-4; 8 bases map to TRBD1. The CDR3 is 14 amino acids. Unmatched junction bases numbered 4, after V lost 3 bases and J lost 7 bases. CDR1 is MNHNS and CDR2 is SASEGT in the germline V gene. CDR3 sequence (DNA): TGTGCCAGCAGTGAGGGCAGGGGGCGTGAAAAACTGTTTTTT. Translating it yields CASSEGRGREKLFF.

This clone is medium-sized in the sample. This chain joins TRBV27 and TRBJ2-1; 8 nucleotides align to TRBD2. Trimming at V came to 5 bases and at J to 6 bases, leaving 9 bases not matched to a gene. Per the germline V gene, CDR1 is MNHEY and CDR2 is SMNVEV (reference sequence). CDR3 length: 15 residues. As DNA, the CDR3 is TGTGCCAGCAGTCCCCCGGGACTAGGGTTCAATGAGCAGTTCTTC. Protein: CASSPPGLGFNEQFF.